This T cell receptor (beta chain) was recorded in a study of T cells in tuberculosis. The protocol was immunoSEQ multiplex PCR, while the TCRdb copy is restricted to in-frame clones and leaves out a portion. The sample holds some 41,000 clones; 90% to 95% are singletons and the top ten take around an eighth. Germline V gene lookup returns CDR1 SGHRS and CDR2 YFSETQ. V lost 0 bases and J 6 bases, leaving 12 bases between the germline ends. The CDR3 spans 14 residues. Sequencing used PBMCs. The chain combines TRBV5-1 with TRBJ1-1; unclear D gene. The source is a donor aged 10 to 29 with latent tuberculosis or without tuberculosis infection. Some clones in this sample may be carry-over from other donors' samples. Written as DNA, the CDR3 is TGCGCCAGCAGCTTGGATCCCCTGAGCGCTGAAGCTTTCTTT. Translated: CASSLDPLSAEAFF.